Described below is a single T cell receptor beta chain sequence and its context. Produced via immunoSEQ multiplex PCR; TCRdb's table is partial and in-frame only. This sample yields fewer than 350,000 clones, of which approximately 80% are seen a single time; around 4.2% belongs to the top ten. This sample stems from a study of blood T cell repertoires in COVID-19. The receptor's source is a woman between 45 and 65 years old with active or convalescent COVID-19. The sample was peripheral blood.

DNA for the CDR3: TGTGCCACCCTACCCAGGGTAGCGGGCTACGAGCAGTACTTC. It is translated as CATLPRVAGYEQYF. The gene calls are TRBV2 and TRBJ2-7, with 7 bases fitting TRBD2. The CDR3 runs to 14 residues. CDR1 and CDR2 (germline): SNHLY, FYNNEI. The V and J ends lost 10 bases and 3 bases, in that order; junction bases with no gene match: 12.